A selection of T cell receptor beta chains follows, all from one sample in a study of blood T cell repertoires in COVID-19. The data were produced by immunoSEQ multiplex PCR, yet TCRdb's version contains in-frame clones alone and is incomplete. The sample lists about 50,000 clones, roughly 87% occurring once. Input material: peripheral blood. The receptors shown here come from a human donor with active COVID-19. The donor label of this sample is uncertain. Each CDR3 is given with its conserved first and last residue. Each record gives: CDR3 DNA, CDR3 protein, clone size, V gene, D gene, J gene. The D gene is left open where the match is weak. Clone size is shown for a subset of rows, as once, few, many or a class of expanded clone.

cdr3_nt: TGTGCCAGTAGGAGAAGGGAAGGGGGTACTGAAGCTTTCTTT
cdr3_aa: CASRRREGGTEAFF
clone_size: .
v_call: TRBV19
d_call: .
j_call: TRBJ1-1

cdr3_nt: TGCGCCAGCAGCCAAGTTCTGGCGGAAGAGCAGTTCTTC
cdr3_aa: CASSQVLAEEQFF
clone_size: .
v_call: TRBV4-3
d_call: .
j_call: TRBJ2-1

cdr3_nt: TGCGCCAGCAGCCAACAGCCGGGACAGGGTATCGCTGAAGCTTTCTTT
cdr3_aa: CASSQQPGQGIAEAFF
clone_size: .
v_call: TRBV5-1
d_call: TRBD1
j_call: TRBJ1-1

cdr3_nt: TGTGCCAGCAGCTTCCTCGGCAGGGGAGACTCACCCCTCCACTTT
cdr3_aa: CASSFLGRGDSPLHF
clone_size: .
v_call: TRBV7-2
d_call: .
j_call: TRBJ1-6

cdr3_nt: TGCGCCAGCAGCCAAGGACAGGGCGGCTATAATTCACCCCTCCACTTT
cdr3_aa: CASSQGQGGYNSPLHF
clone_size: .
v_call: TRBV4-1
d_call: TRBD1
j_call: TRBJ1-6

cdr3_nt: TGCGCCAGCAGCTTTGGGCGGGGGGTCCAAGAGACCCAGTACTTC
cdr3_aa: CASSFGRGVQETQYF
clone_size: .
v_call: TRBV5-1
d_call: TRBD2
j_call: TRBJ2-5

cdr3_nt: TGTGCCAGCAGCCCCGGGGACACCACAACTAATGAAAAACTGTTTTTT
cdr3_aa: CASSPGDTTTNEKLFF
clone_size: few
v_call: TRBV9
d_call: .
j_call: TRBJ1-4

cdr3_nt: TGCGCCAGCAGCTTGGTGACTAGTCCCAATGAGCAGTTCTTC
cdr3_aa: CASSLVTSPNEQFF
clone_size: .
v_call: TRBV5-1
d_call: .
j_call: TRBJ2-1

cdr3_nt: TGTGCCAGCAGTGAAGCGCAGGGGGATTACTACGAGCAGTACTTC
cdr3_aa: CASSEAQGDYYEQYF
clone_size: .
v_call: TRBV2
d_call: TRBD1
j_call: TRBJ2-7

cdr3_nt: TGTGCCAGCAGTCAGGACAGGGGGCGTGTATACGAGCAGTACTTC
cdr3_aa: CASSQDRGRVYEQYF
clone_size: .
v_call: TRBV6-6
d_call: TRBD1
j_call: TRBJ2-7

cdr3_nt: TGTGCCAGCAGCTCCACGCGCTCTGGAAACACCATATATTTT
cdr3_aa: CASSSTRSGNTIYF
clone_size: .
v_call: TRBV7-9
d_call: .
j_call: TRBJ1-3

cdr3_nt: TGTGCCAGCAGCCCAGGACTAGGAGTACGCGATACGCAGTATTTT
cdr3_aa: CASSPGLGVRDTQYF
clone_size: .
v_call: TRBV7-3
d_call: TRBD2
j_call: TRBJ2-3

cdr3_nt: TGTGCCAGCAGACAGGGGCCTAATGAAAAACTGTTTTTT
cdr3_aa: CASRQGPNEKLFF
clone_size: .
v_call: TRBV11-2
d_call: TRBD1
j_call: TRBJ1-4

cdr3_nt: TGTGCCAGCAGCCCACCGGGACAGGGCAATGAGCAGTTCTTC
cdr3_aa: CASSPPGQGNEQFF
clone_size: .
v_call: TRBV7-9
d_call: TRBD1
j_call: TRBJ2-1

cdr3_nt: TGTGCCAGCAACCAAGGGGGCTATGGCTACACCTTC
cdr3_aa: CASNQGGYGYTF
clone_size: .
v_call: TRBV9
d_call: .
j_call: TRBJ1-2

cdr3_nt: TGTGCCAGCAGCTTAAAACAGGGTTGGAACAATGAGCAGTTCTTC
cdr3_aa: CASSLKQGWNNEQFF
clone_size: .
v_call: TRBV7-3
d_call: .
j_call: TRBJ2-1

cdr3_nt: TGTGCCAGCAGCTTATCCCCAGGGAACACCGGGGAGCTGTTTTTT
cdr3_aa: CASSLSPGNTGELFF
clone_size: few
v_call: TRBV7-2
d_call: .
j_call: TRBJ2-2

cdr3_nt: TGTGCCAGCAGCTTAAGGACAGGAATCACAGATACGCAGTATTTT
cdr3_aa: CASSLRTGITDTQYF
clone_size: few
v_call: TRBV9
d_call: TRBD1
j_call: TRBJ2-3

cdr3_nt: TGCGCCAGCAGCCAACCGGGACACCCCTTCACAGATACGCAGTATTTT
cdr3_aa: CASSQPGHPFTDTQYF
clone_size: .
v_call: TRBV4-1
d_call: .
j_call: TRBJ2-3

cdr3_nt: TGCGCCAGCAGCCAAACTCCAGGGGGCTTCGCTGAAGCTTTCTTT
cdr3_aa: CASSQTPGGFAEAFF
clone_size: .
v_call: TRBV4-3
d_call: TRBD1
j_call: TRBJ1-1

cdr3_nt: TGTGCCAGCAGTCCCGGGTGGGACACCATATATTTT
cdr3_aa: CASSPGWDTIYF
clone_size: few
v_call: TRBV2
d_call: .
j_call: TRBJ1-3

cdr3_nt: TGTGCCAGCAGTCCACAGGTGATGAACACTGAAGCTTTCTTT
cdr3_aa: CASSPQVMNTEAFF
clone_size: .
v_call: TRBV6-5
d_call: .
j_call: TRBJ1-1

cdr3_nt: TGTGCCAGCAGCGACAGGGGACCCCTCCACTTT
cdr3_aa: CASSDRGPLHF
clone_size: .
v_call: TRBV9
d_call: TRBD1
j_call: TRBJ1-6

cdr3_nt: TGTGCCAGCAGCCGGCAGGGACATTCGATCTTATACCAAGAGACCCAGTACTTC
cdr3_aa: CASSRQGHSILYQETQYF
clone_size: .
v_call: TRBV5-4
d_call: .
j_call: TRBJ2-5

cdr3_nt: TGCGCCAGCAGTGATACCGACAGGGGTAATTCACCCCTCCACTTT
cdr3_aa: CASSDTDRGNSPLHF
clone_size: .
v_call: TRBV10-2
d_call: TRBD1
j_call: TRBJ1-6

cdr3_nt: TGCGCCAGCAGCCTTAGCGGGGGGCCCCCCAATGAGCAGTTCTTC
cdr3_aa: CASSLSGGPPNEQFF
clone_size: .
v_call: TRBV5-1
d_call: TRBD2
j_call: TRBJ2-1

cdr3_nt: TGTGCCAGCTCCCCCGACAGGACGAAGGAGCTGTTTTTT
cdr3_aa: CASSPDRTKELFF
clone_size: few
v_call: TRBV18
d_call: .
j_call: TRBJ2-2

cdr3_nt: TGTGCCAGCCAGACAGCCGGCGGCCTGAACACTGAAGCTTTCTTT
cdr3_aa: CASQTAGGLNTEAFF
clone_size: few
v_call: TRBV19
d_call: .
j_call: TRBJ1-1

cdr3_nt: TGTGCCAGTAGTATCAGATCCATCCTAGCAACAGATACGCAGTATTTT
cdr3_aa: CASSIRSILATDTQYF
clone_size: .
v_call: TRBV19
d_call: .
j_call: TRBJ2-3

cdr3_nt: TGTGCCAGCAGCTTGGGGACTAGCGGGGGCCAAGAGACCCAGTACTTC
cdr3_aa: CASSLGTSGGQETQYF
clone_size: .
v_call: TRBV7-6
d_call: TRBD2
j_call: TRBJ2-5

cdr3_nt: TGTGCCAGCAGTTTATCTCCCAGACTGATTACCGGGGAGCTGTTTTTT
cdr3_aa: CASSLSPRLITGELFF
clone_size: .
v_call: TRBV27
d_call: .
j_call: TRBJ2-2

cdr3_nt: TGTGCCAGCAGCCCGGGGAGGGAGGTAGAAAAACTGTTTTTT
cdr3_aa: CASSPGREVEKLFF
clone_size: .
v_call: TRBV5-4
d_call: .
j_call: TRBJ1-4

cdr3_nt: TGCGCCAGCAGCCAGGGGGGGGGTTCCAAAAACATTCAGTACTTC
cdr3_aa: CASSQGGGSKNIQYF
clone_size: .
v_call: TRBV4-3
d_call: TRBD2
j_call: TRBJ2-4

cdr3_nt: TGTGCCAGCAGCCAGAGAGAATACACTGAAGCTTTCTTT
cdr3_aa: CASSQREYTEAFF
clone_size: .
v_call: TRBV14
d_call: .
j_call: TRBJ1-1

cdr3_nt: TGTGCCAGCAGTTCAGCGGGCGCAGATACGCAGTATTTT
cdr3_aa: CASSSAGADTQYF
clone_size: .
v_call: TRBV12-3/TRBV12-4
d_call: .
j_call: TRBJ2-3

cdr3_nt: TGTGCCAGCAGTCAGGGATGGTACGAGCAGTACTTC
cdr3_aa: CASSQGWYEQYF
clone_size: .
v_call: TRBV6-5
d_call: .
j_call: TRBJ2-7

cdr3_nt: TGTGCCAGCAGCCTCCGGATGGAGTCTAACTATGGCTACACCTTC
cdr3_aa: CASSLRMESNYGYTF
clone_size: .
v_call: TRBV6-5
d_call: .
j_call: TRBJ1-2

cdr3_nt: TGCGCCAGCAGCTTGGGGACACCGGGGGCAGATACGCAGTATTTT
cdr3_aa: CASSLGTPGADTQYF
clone_size: .
v_call: TRBV5-1
d_call: .
j_call: TRBJ2-3

cdr3_nt: TGTGCCAGCAGCTCCCTCGGGATCTACACCGGGGAGCTGTTTTTT
cdr3_aa: CASSSLGIYTGELFF
clone_size: .
v_call: TRBV11-2
d_call: .
j_call: TRBJ2-2

cdr3_nt: TGTGCCAGCAGCCCCAGCCCTCGGGGGGGACGAGCTGAAGCTTTCTTT
cdr3_aa: CASSPSPRGGRAEAFF
clone_size: once
v_call: TRBV21-1
d_call: .
j_call: TRBJ1-1

cdr3_nt: TGTGCCAGTAGCCCCCAGGGCCCTAACTATGGCTACACCTTC
cdr3_aa: CASSPQGPNYGYTF
clone_size: few
v_call: TRBV19
d_call: .
j_call: TRBJ1-2

cdr3_nt: TGTGCCAGTAGTATAGATAGAACCAATGAGCAGTTCTTC
cdr3_aa: CASSIDRTNEQFF
clone_size: .
v_call: TRBV19
d_call: .
j_call: TRBJ2-1

cdr3_nt: TGTGCCACCAGCGCCCGGGACAGGGGCAATTCCCAGTACTTC
cdr3_aa: CATSARDRGNSQYF
clone_size: .
v_call: TRBV15
d_call: TRBD1
j_call: TRBJ2-5

cdr3_nt: TGTGCCAGCAGCTTAGGGGCCACAGTCGGTGGAAACACCATATATTTT
cdr3_aa: CASSLGATVGGNTIYF
clone_size: .
v_call: TRBV7-8
d_call: .
j_call: TRBJ1-3

cdr3_nt: TGTGCCAGCAAGACAGGGACGAACACCGGGGAGCTGTTTTTT
cdr3_aa: CASKTGTNTGELFF
clone_size: .
v_call: TRBV19
d_call: TRBD1
j_call: TRBJ2-2

cdr3_nt: TGTGCCAGCAGCCAGGAAGACTATATTAGCACAGATACGCAGTATTTT
cdr3_aa: CASSQEDYISTDTQYF
clone_size: .
v_call: TRBV14
d_call: .
j_call: TRBJ2-3

cdr3_nt: TGTGCCAGCACGACAGGGTCGTATGGCTACACCTTC
cdr3_aa: CASTTGSYGYTF
clone_size: .
v_call: TRBV7-9
d_call: TRBD1
j_call: TRBJ1-2

cdr3_nt: TGTGCCAGCAGCGTAGCGGAGAGCTCCTACGAGCAGTACTTC
cdr3_aa: CASSVAESSYEQYF
clone_size: .
v_call: TRBV9
d_call: .
j_call: TRBJ2-7

cdr3_nt: TGTGCCAGCAGTTACTGGGATGCGGGGGACTATGGCTACACCTTC
cdr3_aa: CASSYWDAGDYGYTF
clone_size: .
v_call: TRBV6-2/TRBV6-3
d_call: .
j_call: TRBJ1-2

cdr3_nt: TGTGCCAGCAGCCAGTCTAGCGGTGCGCAAGAGACCCAGTACTTC
cdr3_aa: CASSQSSGAQETQYF
clone_size: once
v_call: TRBV4-2
d_call: TRBD2
j_call: TRBJ2-5

cdr3_nt: TGTGCCAGCAGCTTAAAGGATAGGTGGGACACTAACTATGGCTACACCTTC
cdr3_aa: CASSLKDRWDTNYGYTF
clone_size: .
v_call: TRBV7-9
d_call: .
j_call: TRBJ1-2

cdr3_nt: TGTGCCAGCAGCTTAGAGTACGTACGTAGCGGCGAGCAGTACTTC
cdr3_aa: CASSLEYVRSGEQYF
clone_size: .
v_call: TRBV7-8
d_call: .
j_call: TRBJ2-7

cdr3_nt: TGCAGCGGGATCAGGGACACTGAAGCTTTCTTT
cdr3_aa: CSGIRDTEAFF
clone_size: .
v_call: TRBV29-1
d_call: .
j_call: TRBJ1-1

cdr3_nt: TGTGCTAGTGGTCTACAGGACAGAAACTATGGCTACACCTTC
cdr3_aa: CASGLQDRNYGYTF
clone_size: .
v_call: TRBV12-5
d_call: .
j_call: TRBJ1-2

cdr3_nt: TGTGCCAGCAGTTACCCACGGCAGGGGACCTACGAGCAGTACTTC
cdr3_aa: CASSYPRQGTYEQYF
clone_size: .
v_call: TRBV6-5
d_call: .
j_call: TRBJ2-7